A selection of T cell receptor beta chains follows, all from one sample in a study of blood T cell repertoires in COVID-19. Sequencing was performed with immunoSEQ multiplex PCR; in TCRdb, only in-frame clones are kept and a portion is missing. The sample holds approximately 220,000 clones, 80% to 90% seen once. Sequenced material: peripheral blood. These TCRs come from a woman older than 75 with acute or convalescent COVID-19. The CDR3 runs from the conserved cysteine through the conserved F or W. Fields, in order: J gene, D gene, V gene, clone size, CDR3 protein, CDR3 DNA. The D gene is left open where the match is weak. Clone size is shown for a subset of rows, as once, few, many or a class of expanded clone.

TRBJ1-3 | - | TRBV11-3 | few | CASSSIGDFSGNTIYF | TGTGCCAGCAGCTCTATCGGGGACTTCTCTGGAAACACCATATATTTT
TRBJ1-2 | TRBD1 | TRBV3-1/TRBV3-2 | - | CASSQTGVPYGYTF | TGTGCCAGCAGCCAGACAGGGGTTCCCTATGGCTACACCTTC
TRBJ2-5 | - | TRBV27 | - | CASSSQGAKTQYF | TGTGCCAGCAGTTCGCAAGGGGCGAAGACCCAGTACTTC
TRBJ1-6 | - | TRBV7-2 | few | CASSLVVRGTSPLHF | TGTGCCAGCAGCTTAGTGGTTAGGGGAACTTCACCCCTCCACTTT
TRBJ1-3 | TRBD1 | TRBV4-3 | - | CASSQETGLGNTIYF | TGCGCCAGCAGCCAAGAGACAGGGTTGGGAAACACCATATATTTT
TRBJ2-5 | - | TRBV5-4 | - | CASSTGSLQETQYF | TGTGCCAGCAGTACAGGGTCCCTCCAAGAGACCCAGTACTTC
TRBJ1-2 | - | TRBV6-6 | - | CASTVAGAGYGYTF | TGTGCCAGCACGGTGGCGGGGGCTGGCTATGGCTACACCTTC
TRBJ2-7 | TRBD2 | TRBV5-1 | - | CASSSASGSYEQYF | TGCGCCAGCAGCTCGGCTAGCGGGAGCTACGAGCAGTACTTC
TRBJ2-4 | - | TRBV12-3/TRBV12-4 | - | CASSLWQNIQYF | TGTGCCAGCAGTTTATGGCAAAACATTCAGTACTTC
TRBJ1-1 | TRBD1 | TRBV5-1 | - | CASSRGQGSSMNTEAFF | TGCGCCAGCAGCCGAGGACAGGGGTCGTCCATGAACACTGAAGCTTTCTTT
TRBJ1-1 | - | TRBV6-2/TRBV6-3 | once | CASSRPPGEGTEAFF | TGTGCCAGCAGTCGACCCCCGGGGGAGGGCACTGAAGCTTTCTTT
TRBJ2-1 | - | TRBV21-1 | - | CASSKVKLAGGLYSYNEQFF | TGTGCCAGCAGCAAAGTTAAACTAGCGGGCGGCCTTTATTCCTACAATGAGCAGTTCTTC
TRBJ1-1 | - | TRBV6-5 | - | CASSLQGGGTEAFF | TGTGCCAGCTCCCTCCAGGGCGGTGGCACTGAAGCTTTCTTT
TRBJ2-1 | - | TRBV7-6 | - | CASSLMKLSYNEQFF | TGTGCCAGCAGCTTAATGAAGCTCTCCTACAATGAGCAGTTCTTC
TRBJ2-1 | - | TRBV5-1 | - | CASSLLGGAYLFF | TGCGCCAGCAGCTTGCTGGGGGGGGCCTACCTGTTCTTC
TRBJ2-7 | TRBD2 | TRBV19 | - | CASSSELAGAGYEQYF | TGTGCCAGTAGTTCAGAATTAGCGGGCGCAGGATACGAGCAGTACTTC
TRBJ2-7 | TRBD1 | TRBV6-2/TRBV6-3 | - | CASSRSTGGEQYF | TGTGCCAGCAGTCGCTCGACAGGGGGCGAGCAGTACTTC
TRBJ2-7 | - | TRBV3-1/TRBV3-2 | - | CASGKAERDEQYF | TGTGCCAGCGGAAAAGCAGAGAGGGACGAGCAGTACTTC
TRBJ1-1 | TRBD1 | TRBV5-1 | - | CASSLNPGGAGNTEAFF | TGCGCCAGCAGCTTAAACCCAGGGGGCGCCGGAAACACTGAAGCTTTCTTT
TRBJ2-5 | TRBD1 | TRBV30 | - | CAWRTGSGETQYF | TGTGCCTGGAGGACAGGGTCGGGAGAGACCCAGTACTTC
TRBJ1-1 | - | TRBV28 | - | CASRVTGTPYTEAFF | TGTGCCAGCAGAGTTACCGGGACACCCTACACTGAAGCTTTCTTT
TRBJ2-7 | TRBD1 | TRBV6-2/TRBV6-3 | - | CASSYRGTGYYEQYF | TGTGCCAGCAGTTATAGGGGGACAGGATACTACGAGCAGTACTTC
TRBJ2-7 | - | TRBV28 | - | CASGPPGSFEQYF | TGTGCCAGCGGCCCTCCGGGGAGCTTCGAGCAGTACTTC
TRBJ1-4 | - | TRBV14 | - | CASSQGPQLFF | TGTGCCAGCAGCCAAGGGCCGCAACTGTTTTTT
TRBJ2-2 | TRBD1 | TRBV11-3 | - | CASSFGSGTGYTGELFF | TGTGCCAGCAGCTTCGGTAGTGGGACAGGGTACACCGGGGAGCTGTTTTTT
TRBJ1-5 | TRBD1 | TRBV6-6 | - | CASTPGGLQPQHF | TGTGCCAGCACTCCAGGGGGTCTTCAGCCCCAGCATTTT
TRBJ1-2 | TRBD1 | TRBV10-3 | - | CAIRTPGQSYGYTF | TGTGCCATCAGGACCCCGGGACAGTCCTATGGCTACACCTTC